This passage covers 28 T cell receptor beta chains from one sample sequenced in a study of CD8+ T cells in alopecia areata. Extraction and reverse transcription of RNA yielded cDNA as the sequencing template. Assay used: immunoSEQ multiplex PCR; TCRdb lists only in-frame clones, some missing. The table has 110,000 or so clones, 58% seen once; the top ten hold 30%. Treatment: oral pan-JAK inhibitor, 5-10 mg twice daily. This specimen consisted of CD8+ T cells sorted from blood, obtained at week 4, from a patient treated with tofacitinib. Receptors were obtained from a human donor with alopecia areata.

This clone occurred a few times. The chain is built from TRBV27 and TRBJ2-5; TRBD2 might be the D (6 bases). Germline V lookup: CDR1 MNHEY, CDR2 SMNVEV (reference sequence). The CDR3 consists of 19 residues. V was cut by 4 bases and J by 1 base, with 25 bases left in between. The CDR3 reads CASSSNPPWEVEIQETQYF. The DNA for the CDR3 is TGTGCCAGCAGTTCGAACCCCCCGTGGGAGGTTGAGATCCAAGAGACCCAGTACTTC.

This sequence joins TRBV27 and TRBJ1-2, with D unresolved. V was cut by 7 bases and J by 0 bases, with 9 bases left in between. Germline V gene sequence: CDR1 MNHEY, CDR2 SMNVEV (reference sequence). The CDR3 has 13 amino acids. This CDR3 reads CASKYGPNYGYTF. The DNA for the CDR3 is TGTGCCAGCAAATACGGGCCTAACTATGGCTACACCTTC.

As DNA, the CDR3 is TGTGCCAGCAGCTTAAGTCCGCAGGGGGCCTACGAGCAGTACTTC. Protein sequence: CASSLSPQGAYEQYF. The chain employs TRBV11-2 and TRBJ2-7; 7 bases match TRBD1. V lost 2 bases, J lost 2 bases, and 6 bases stayed unmatched. Germline CDR1 and CDR2: SGHAT and FQNNGV. The CDR3 spans 15 residues.

This chain connects TRBV25-1 to TRBJ1-1; D possibly corresponds to TRBD1 (5 bases). The germline V and J ends were trimmed by 2 bases and 2 bases, with 15 bases remaining between them. Per the germline V gene, CDR1 is MGHDK and CDR2 is SYGVNS. This CDR3 region has 16 residues. This CDR3 is CASSEGAGGINTEAFF. DNA for the CDR3: TGTGCCAGCAGTGAAGGGGCCGGGGGGATAAACACTGAAGCTTTCTTT. The full variable domain, completed using reference TRBV25-1 and TRBJ1-1, is EADIYQTPRYLVIGTGKKITLECSQTMGHDKMYWYQQDPGMELHLIHYSYGVNSTEKGDLSSESTVSRIRTEHFPLTLESARPSHTSQYLCASSEGAGGINTEAFFGQGTRLTVV.

This clone was seen a few times. The rearrangement uses TRBV2 and TRBJ2-5, with D hard to call. This CDR3 region has 13 residues. V was clipped by 10 bases and J by 1 base, with 13 bases between them. The V gene's germline CDR1 is SNHLY and CDR2 FYNNEI. CDR3 DNA sequence: TGTGCCACCTTAGACTCTGTCCAAGAGACCCAGTACTTC. This sequence encodes CATLDSVQETQYF.

The CDR3 region is CASSSYPPGGNTIYF. In DNA, the CDR3 is TGTGCCAGCAGCTCCTATCCCCCTGGCGGAAACACCATATATTTT. The rearrangement joins TRBV5-4 to TRBJ1-3; D unresolved. Trimming removed 3 bases from V and 4 bases from J, with 14 bases in between. Looked up from germline, CDR1 is SGHNT and CDR2 is YYREEE (reference sequence). This CDR3 region has 15 residues.

V is TRBV30 and J is TRBJ1-5; 8 bases are a match to TRBD1. Germline values: CDR1 GTSNPN, CDR2 SVGIG (reference sequence). The CDR3 is 13 residues long. With 7 bases clipped from V and 6 bases from J, the junction kept 8 bases outside the gene matches. The CDR3, as DNA: TGTGCCTCAGACAGGGGAGGAGGTCAGCCCCAGCATTTT. Its translation: CASDRGGGQPQHF.

The chain links TRBV29-1 to TRBJ1-2, with D possibly matching TRBD1 (6 bases). The germline V gene has CDR1 SQVTM and CDR2 ANQGSEA. This CDR3 has 12 amino acids. The V gene lost 7 bases and the J gene lost 4 bases, with 13 bases spanning the gap. For the CDR3, the DNA is TGCAGCGCCCTTACAGGGTCCTATGGCTACACCTTC. Translated, it gives CSALTGSYGYTF.

As to this clone: The sample contains more than one DNA sequence encoding this CDR3. V usage is TRBV4-1 and J usage is TRBJ1-5; D unresolved. The V gene's germline CDR1 is MGHRA and CDR2 YSYEKL. The CDR3 loop spans 14 amino acids. Trimming took off 0 bases at V and 2 bases at J, with 5 bases between the two ends. For the CDR3, the DNA is TGCGCCAGCAGCCAAGAAAGAGGCAATCAGCCCCAGCATTTT. Translation gives CASSQERGNQPQHF.

This clone was picked up a small number of times. The rearrangement links TRBV2 to TRBJ2-1; D is possibly TRBD1 or TRBD2 (5 bases each). V dropped 10 bases and J dropped 8 bases, with 18 bases sitting between them. The CDR3 contains 13 residues. Germline-derived CDR1 and CDR2 are SNHLY and FYNNEI. The chain's CDR3 is CATPSWGRDEQFF. The DNA of the CDR3 is TGTGCCACCCCGTCGTGGGGACGGGATGAGCAGTTCTTC.

The chain uses TRBV29-1 and TRBJ2-7, with D tentatively TRBD2 (5 bases). Trimming left V 6 bases short and J 0 bases short, with 12 bases between. This CDR3 comprises 13 residues. Per the germline V gene, CDR1 is SQVTM and CDR2 is ANQGSEA. CDR3 loop: CSVQTGSSYEQYF. CDR3 in DNA: TGCAGCGTCCAGACGGGGAGCTCCTACGAGCAGTACTTC.

This rearrangement joins TRBV28 to TRBJ2-7; D possibly corresponds to TRBD1 (6 bases). The germline V gene encodes CDR1 MDHEN and CDR2 SYDVKM. Trimming took off 6 bases at V and 5 bases at J, with 17 bases between the two ends. The CDR3 runs 14 residues. The CDR3 region is CASSSSDRNNEQYF. In DNA form, the CDR3 reads TGTGCCAGCAGCTCCTCCGACAGGAACAACGAGCAGTACTTC.

The V call is TRBV30, the J call TRBJ2-5, with D possibly matching TRBD2 (5 bases). The V gene's germline CDR1 is GTSNPN and CDR2 SVGIG (reference sequence). This CDR3 has 14 amino acids. V lost 3 bases and J 2 bases, leaving 13 bases between the germline ends. The CDR3 DNA reads as TGTGCCTGGAGCGTCGGGGAACCTCAAGAGACCCAGTACTTC. Protein sequence: CAWSVGEPQETQYF.

Here the CDR3 reads CASGWGQTFNYGYTF. CDR3 DNA sequence: TGTGCTAGTGGTTGGGGACAGACCTTCAACTATGGCTACACCTTC. The chain couples TRBV12-5 to TRBJ1-2; 7 nucleotides line up with TRBD1. Germline V gene sequence: CDR1 LGHNT, CDR2 FRNRAP. V trimming: 4 bases; J trimming: 2 bases; junction bases outside the gene matches: 7. There are 15 residues in the CDR3.

This chain links TRBV28 with TRBJ2-5; D gene uncertain. This CDR3 is built from 13 residues. Germline-derived CDR1 and CDR2 are MDHEN and SYDVKM. Trimming stripped 1 base from V and 0 bases from J, with 3 bases between. CDR3 sequence: CASSLLNQETQYF. CDR3 coding DNA: TGTGCCAGCAGTTTATTGAACCAAGAGACCCAGTACTTC. Variable domain in full (rest from reference TRBV28 and TRBJ2-5): DVKVTQSSRYLVKRTGEKVFLECVQDMDHENMFWYRQDPGLGLRLIYFSYDVKMKEKGDIPEGYSVSREKKERFSLILESASTNQTSMYLCASSLLNQETQYFGPGTRLLVL.

This clone was picked up one time. The chain couples TRBV7-2 to TRBJ1-1; 7 bases agree with TRBD1. The CDR3 sequence is 15 residues long. Germline V gene sequence: CDR1 SGHTA, CDR2 FQGNSA. J gave up 4 bases and V 5 bases, and 10 bases lay outside the gene matches. The CDR3 DNA reads TGTGCCAGCAGCCTTTTCGGACGACAGGGCACTGAAGCTTTCTTT. Translation gives CASSLFGRQGTEAFF.

This clone was detected only a few times. This chain links TRBV5-6 with TRBJ2-3; 9 bases align to TRBD2. Germline lookup yields CDR1 SGHDT and CDR2 YYEEEE. This CDR3 has 16 residues. V lost 0 bases and J lost 11; bases outside the gene matches: 13. CDR3 coding DNA: TGTGCCAGCAGCTTGGCCTCTAGCGGGGCGGGGGTCTGGCAGTATTTT. Protein sequence: CASSLASSGAGVWQYF.

The chain employs TRBV30 and TRBJ2-5; 7 positions agree with TRBD1. The CDR3 is 12 amino acids. The germline gives CDR1 GTSNPN, CDR2 SVGIG (reference sequence). With V trimmed by 6 bases and J by 9 bases, 10 bases remained unmatched. CDR3 amino acids: CACDGTAAAQYF. As DNA, the CDR3 is TGTGCCTGCGACGGGACAGCGGCGGCCCAGTACTTC.

The gene calls are TRBV2 and TRBJ2-1; D gene unclear. Germline V gene data show CDR1 as SNHLY and CDR2 as FYNNEI. Deletions cut 6 bases from V and 6 bases from J, with 9 bases between. CDR3 size: 12 residues. CDR3 region: CASSQVGNEQFF. CDR3 nucleotide sequence: TGTGCCAGCAGCCAGGTGGGCAATGAGCAGTTCTTC.

This chain uses TRBV25-1 with TRBJ2-5; D tentatively fits TRBD1 or TRBD2 (5 bases each). Germline V gives CDR1 MGHDK, CDR2 SYGVNS. The CDR3 runs 13 residues. V lost 8 bases and J 1 base, leaving 11 bases between the germline ends. CDR3 region: CASGDPLQETQYF. DNA for the CDR3: TGTGCCAGCGGGGACCCGCTCCAAGAGACCCAGTACTTC. Full variable domain (rest looked up from reference TRBV25-1 and TRBJ2-5): EADIYQTPRYLVIGTGKKITLECSQTMGHDKMYWYQQDPGMELHLIHYSYGVNSTEKGDLSSESTVSRIRTEHFPLTLESARPSHTSQYLCASGDPLQETQYFGPGTRLLVL.

The chain couples TRBV5-1 to TRBJ1-1; 9 bases match TRBD1. CDR1 and CDR2 (germline): SGHRS, YFSETQ. The CDR3 is made up of 15 amino acids. V lost 4 bases and J lost 0; bases outside the gene matches: 4. CDR3: CASSQGQGLNTEAFF. CDR3 DNA: TGCGCCAGCAGCCAGGGACAGGGCCTGAACACTGAAGCTTTCTTT. Based on the CDR3 plus reference TRBV5-1 and TRBJ1-1, the full variable domain is KAGVTQTPRYLIKTRGQQVTLSCSPISGHRSVSWYQQTPGQGLQFLFEYFSETQRNKGNFPGRFSGRQFSNSRSEMNVSTLELGDSALYLCASSQGQGLNTEAFFGQGTRLTVV.

This clone turned up a few times. The chain recombines TRBV6-4 with TRBJ2-3; either TRBD1 or TRBD2 may fit D (5 bases each). The CDR3 sequence is 15 residues long. Trimming left V 5 bases short and J 0 bases short, with 12 bases between. CDR1 and CDR2 from the germline V gene are MRHNA and SNTAGT. The CDR3 DNA is TGTGCCAGCAGTCGGGGCCAGTCTAGCACAGATACGCAGTATTTT. Translating gives CASSRGQSSTDTQYF.

This clone came up a few times. The chain employs TRBV29-1 and TRBJ2-2; no clear D. This CDR3 comprises 13 residues. V lost 2 bases, J lost 0 bases, and 4 bases lay in between. Germline CDR1 and CDR2: SQVTM and ANQGSEA. CDR3 nucleotides: TGCAGCGTTGAACTAGCGAACACCGGGGAGCTGTTTTTT. Translating it yields CSVELANTGELFF.

The J gene is TRBJ1-2, the V gene TRBV19; TRBD1 matches at 7 bases. CDR1 and CDR2 (germline): LNHDA, SQIVND (reference sequence). The CDR3 contains 13 residues. Trimming removed 8 bases from V and 8 bases from J; junction bases left unmatched: 11. As DNA, the CDR3 is TGTGCCAGTCGCTACCGGGACAGCATCGGCTACACCTTC. Protein product: CASRYRDSIGYTF.

The J gene is TRBJ1-2, the V gene TRBV10-2; D is uncertain. Between the trimmed V and J ends, which lost 6 bases and 8 bases, there was a span of 16 bases. Germline assignment: CDR1 WSHSY and CDR2 SAAADI. This CDR3 has 13 residues. CDR3 protein: CASSAGRGGGYTF. CDR3 DNA sequence: TGCGCCAGCAGCGCGGGAAGAGGTGGGGGCTACACCTTC.

The chain combines TRBV18 with TRBJ1-2; 10 nucleotides match TRBD1. The CDR3 totals 16 residues. The J segment lost 7 bases and the V segment lost 3 bases, leaving 11 bases of the junction unmatched. CDR1 is KGHSH, CDR2 LQKENI, per germline. The CDR3 DNA follows: TGTGCCAGCTCACCCTCCGGGACAGGGGATGTCCGTGGCTACACCTTC. It codes for CASSPSGTGDVRGYTF.

This rearrangement joins TRBV30 to TRBJ1-5, with a weak D call TRBD1 (6 bases). The germline gives CDR1 GTSNPN, CDR2 SVGIG (reference sequence). The germline V and J ends were trimmed by 1 base and 7 bases, with 14 bases remaining between them. The length of the CDR3 is 14 residues. In DNA form, the CDR3 reads TGTGCCTGGAGTGGGGGAGGGGGACGGCAGCCCCAGCATTTT. Protein: CAWSGGGGRQPQHF.

J is TRBJ2-2 and V is TRBV28; D perhaps matches TRBD2 (6 bases). The CDR3 is 14 amino acids. V lost 5 bases, J lost 7 bases, and 14 bases lay in between. CDR1 is MDHEN and CDR2 is SYDVKM in the germline V gene. DNA of the CDR3: TGTGCCAGCAGTAAAAGGGACTTTGGCGGGGAGCTGTTTTTT. Translated: CASSKRDFGGELFF.